This T cell receptor beta chain stems from a study of blood T cell repertoires in COVID-19. Whole-study context: Acute and convalescent COVID-19 specimens originated in the United States, Italy and Spain. From T cells, B-cell-depleted T cells, or PBMCs came the material, which was cDNA or gDNA.

A single count supports this clone. Germline V CDR1 and CDR2: SQVTM, ANQGSEA. V lost 6 bases to trimming and J lost 5 bases; unmatched junction nucleotides: 8. The CDR3 spans 13 residues. Original processing notes: Researchers report that nucleated cell counts were estimated from reference gene primer amplification. Assay used: immunoSEQ multiplex PCR; TCRdb lists only in-frame clones, some missing. The V and J calls and clone size were taken over from that table, and D and trimming were inferred from the DNA. This table has about 120,000 clones, 87% appearing once. The sample taken for sequencing was peripheral blood. The chain uses TRBV29-1 and TRBJ2-3; 7 bases agree with TRBD1. The receptor's source is a human donor in a cohort sampled during active COVID-19. The CDR3 DNA is TGCAGCGTCGCCACAGGGGAAGTAGATACGCAGTATTTT. Translation gives CSVATGEVDTQYF.